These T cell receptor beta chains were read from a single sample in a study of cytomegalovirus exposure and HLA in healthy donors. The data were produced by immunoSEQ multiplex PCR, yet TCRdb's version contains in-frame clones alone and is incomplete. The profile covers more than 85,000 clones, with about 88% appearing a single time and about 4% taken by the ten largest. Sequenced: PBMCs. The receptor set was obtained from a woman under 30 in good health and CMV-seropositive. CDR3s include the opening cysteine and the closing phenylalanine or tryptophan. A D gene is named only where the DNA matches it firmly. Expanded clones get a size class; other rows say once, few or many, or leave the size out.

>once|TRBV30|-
CAWSRTGNEKLFF
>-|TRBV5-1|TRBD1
CASSSKLTGASTDTQYF
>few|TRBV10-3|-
CAIRDGQFLPQHF
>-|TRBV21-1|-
CASSNQGQGLGNTIYF
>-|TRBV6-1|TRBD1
CASTILGDSSYEQYF
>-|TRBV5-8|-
CASSWTFNQPQHF
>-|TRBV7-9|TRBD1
CASRYYRGLLNTEAFF
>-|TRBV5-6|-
CASSWGPGNTEAFF
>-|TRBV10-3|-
CAITGGAAYTDTQYF
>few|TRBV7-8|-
CASSPSGPYEQYF
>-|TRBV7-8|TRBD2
CASRRGGLADYEQYF
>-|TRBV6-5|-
CASIAPDYGYTF
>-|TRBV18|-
CASSPPYRGTNEKLFF
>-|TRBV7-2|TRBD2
CASSLGYGGKYEQYF
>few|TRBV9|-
CASSPGGRVDEKLFF
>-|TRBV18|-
CASFWGLNTGELFF
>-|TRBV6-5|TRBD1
CASSPHGTGNKEQYF
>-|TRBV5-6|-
CASSHVGHTNTEAFF
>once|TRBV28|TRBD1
CASSSGQGSYGYTF
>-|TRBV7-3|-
CASSSLGLNTEAFF
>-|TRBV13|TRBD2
CASSTSAQGLQIEGETQYF
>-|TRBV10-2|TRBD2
CASSKRERFHEQFF
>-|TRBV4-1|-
CASSPLSHQETQYF
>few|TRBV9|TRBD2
CASSVGLAADTQYF
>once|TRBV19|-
CASSIRRQSYGYTF
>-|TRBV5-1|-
CASNTGREETQYF
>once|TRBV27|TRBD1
CASSRGTGGGEKLFF
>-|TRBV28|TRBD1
CASSYTGGGYTF
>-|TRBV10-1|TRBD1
CASSEGQGDQPQHF
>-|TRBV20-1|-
CSGENTGELFF
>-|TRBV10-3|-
CAISEGLWTAYTF
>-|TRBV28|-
CASSPTGRGEQYF
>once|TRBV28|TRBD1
CASSSGTGSSYNSPLHF
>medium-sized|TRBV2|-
CASSEAGSSLEYNEQFF
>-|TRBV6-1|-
CASSFPGQNQPQHF
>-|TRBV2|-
CASSEAVAGYQPQHF
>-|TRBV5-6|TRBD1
CASSGVFFWDSSGNTIYF
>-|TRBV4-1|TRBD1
CASSHTQGAGYNEQFF
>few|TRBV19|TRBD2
CASTLRGSYEQFF
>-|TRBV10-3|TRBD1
CAISEPPGQGGGYTF
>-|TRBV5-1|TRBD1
CASSPFGTGGSKLGKNIQYF
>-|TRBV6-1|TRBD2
CASSESGGVGSTDTQYF
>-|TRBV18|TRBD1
CASSGERGRPYGYTF
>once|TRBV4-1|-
CASSQTPTPVQETQYF
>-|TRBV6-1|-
CASSKAGQFEAFF
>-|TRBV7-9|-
CASSPGVGDYGYTF